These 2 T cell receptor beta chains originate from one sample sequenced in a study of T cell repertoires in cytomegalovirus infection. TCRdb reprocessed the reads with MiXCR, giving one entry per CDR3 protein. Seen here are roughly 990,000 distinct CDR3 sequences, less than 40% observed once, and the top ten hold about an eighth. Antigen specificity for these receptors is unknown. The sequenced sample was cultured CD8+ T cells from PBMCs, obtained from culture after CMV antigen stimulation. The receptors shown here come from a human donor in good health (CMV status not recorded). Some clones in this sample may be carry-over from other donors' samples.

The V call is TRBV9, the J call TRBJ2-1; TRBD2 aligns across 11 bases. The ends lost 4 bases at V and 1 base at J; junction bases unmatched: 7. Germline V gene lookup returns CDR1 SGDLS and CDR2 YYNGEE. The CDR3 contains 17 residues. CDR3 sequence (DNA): TGTGCCAGCAGCCCCACTAGCGGGGGCTCTTCCTACAATGAGCAGTTCTTC. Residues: CASSPTSGGSSYNEQFF. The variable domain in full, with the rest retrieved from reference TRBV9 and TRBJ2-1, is DSGVTQTPKHLITATGQRVTLRCSPRSGDLSVYWYQQSLDQGLQFLIQYYNGEERAKGNILERFSAQQFPDLHSELNLSSLELGDSALYFCASSPTSGGSSYNEQFFGPGTRLTVL.

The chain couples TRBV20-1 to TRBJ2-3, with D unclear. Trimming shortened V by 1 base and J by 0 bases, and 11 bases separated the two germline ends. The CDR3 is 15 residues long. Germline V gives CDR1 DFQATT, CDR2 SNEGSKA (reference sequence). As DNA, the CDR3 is TGCAGTGCTAGAGTTTGGGTCTCTAGCACAGATACGCAGTATTTT. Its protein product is CSARVWVSSTDTQYF.